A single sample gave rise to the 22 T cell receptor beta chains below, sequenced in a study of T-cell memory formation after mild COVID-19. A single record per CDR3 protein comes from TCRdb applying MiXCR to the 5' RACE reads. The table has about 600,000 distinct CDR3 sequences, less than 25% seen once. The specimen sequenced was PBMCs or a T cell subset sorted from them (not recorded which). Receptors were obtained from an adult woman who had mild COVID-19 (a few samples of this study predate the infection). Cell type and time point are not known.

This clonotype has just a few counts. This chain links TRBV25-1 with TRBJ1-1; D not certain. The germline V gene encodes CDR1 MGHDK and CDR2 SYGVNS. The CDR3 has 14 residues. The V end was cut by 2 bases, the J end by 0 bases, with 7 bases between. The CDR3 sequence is CASSEPLMNTEAFF. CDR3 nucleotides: TGTGCCAGCAGTGAACCTCTTATGAACACTGAAGCTTTCTTT.

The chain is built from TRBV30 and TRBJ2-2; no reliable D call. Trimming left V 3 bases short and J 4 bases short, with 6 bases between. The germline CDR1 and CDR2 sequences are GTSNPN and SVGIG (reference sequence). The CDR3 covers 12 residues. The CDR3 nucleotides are TGTGCCTGGAGATACCTCACCGGGGAGCTGTTTTTT. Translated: CAWRYLTGELFF.

The CDR3 bases are TGTGCCAGCAGCTTGGGACAGGAGGACACCGGGGAGCTGTTTTTT. This translates into CASSLGQEDTGELFF. The V and J genes are TRBV5-4 and TRBJ2-2, with D maybe TRBD1 (6 bases). The CDR3 extends over 15 amino acids. Germline assignment: CDR1 SGHNT and CDR2 YYREEE (reference sequence). Trimming removed 0 bases from V and 3 bases from J, with 9 bases in between.

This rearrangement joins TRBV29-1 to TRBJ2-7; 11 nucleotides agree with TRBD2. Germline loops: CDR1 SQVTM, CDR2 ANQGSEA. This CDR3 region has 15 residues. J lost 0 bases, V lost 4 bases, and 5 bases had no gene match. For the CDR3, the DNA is TGCAGCGTTGCTCGACTAGCGGGGAGCTCCTACGAGCAGTACTTC. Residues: CSVARLAGSSYEQYF.

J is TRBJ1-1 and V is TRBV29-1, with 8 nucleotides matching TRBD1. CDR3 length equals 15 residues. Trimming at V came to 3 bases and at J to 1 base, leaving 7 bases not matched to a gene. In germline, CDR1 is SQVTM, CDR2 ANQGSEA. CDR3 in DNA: TGCAGCGTTGAGGCGGTTCAGGGGGCGAACACTGAAGCTTTCTTT. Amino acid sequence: CSVEAVQGANTEAFF.

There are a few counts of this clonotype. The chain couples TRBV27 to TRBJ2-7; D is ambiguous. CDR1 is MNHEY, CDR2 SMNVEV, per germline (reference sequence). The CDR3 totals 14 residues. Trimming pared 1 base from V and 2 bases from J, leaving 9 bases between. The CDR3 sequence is CASSLYPKAYEQYF. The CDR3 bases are TGTGCCAGCAGTTTATACCCTAAAGCCTACGAGCAGTACTTC.

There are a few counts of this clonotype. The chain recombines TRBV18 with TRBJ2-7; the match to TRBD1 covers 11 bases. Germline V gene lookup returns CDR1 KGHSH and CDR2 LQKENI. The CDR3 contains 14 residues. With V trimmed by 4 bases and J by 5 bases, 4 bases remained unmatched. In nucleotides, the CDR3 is TGTGCCAGCTCACGGGACAGGGGGTTCGACGAGCAGTACTTC. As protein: CASSRDRGFDEQYF.

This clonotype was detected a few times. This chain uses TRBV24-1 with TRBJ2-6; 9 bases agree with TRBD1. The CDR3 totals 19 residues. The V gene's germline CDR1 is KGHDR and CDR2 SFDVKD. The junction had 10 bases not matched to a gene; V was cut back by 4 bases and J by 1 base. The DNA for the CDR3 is TGTGCCACCAGTGACCCCTCACAGGGGGCGCGATCTGGGGCCAACGTCCTGACTTTC. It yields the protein CATSDPSQGARSGANVLTF.

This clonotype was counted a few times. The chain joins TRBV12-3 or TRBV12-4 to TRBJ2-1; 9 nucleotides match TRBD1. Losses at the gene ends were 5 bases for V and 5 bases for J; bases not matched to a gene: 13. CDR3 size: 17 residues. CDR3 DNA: TGTGCCAGCAGTCCGGGGTGGGACAGGGTTTCCCACAATGAGCAGTTCTTC. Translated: CASSPGWDRVSHNEQFF.

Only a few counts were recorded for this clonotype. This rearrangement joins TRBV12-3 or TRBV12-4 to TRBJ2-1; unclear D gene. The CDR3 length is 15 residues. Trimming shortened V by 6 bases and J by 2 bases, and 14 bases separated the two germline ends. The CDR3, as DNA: TGTGCCAGCAGCCAGGCTGAGACCCCCTACAATGAGCAGTTCTTC. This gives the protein CASSQAETPYNEQFF.

CDR3 residues: CASSPGQGNVLNYGYTF. As DNA, the CDR3 is TGTGCCAGCAGCCCGGGACAGGGGAATGTCCTTAACTATGGCTACACCTTC. The chain couples TRBV7-2 to TRBJ1-2; TRBD1 matches 10 bases. V lost 5 bases and J lost 1; bases outside the gene matches: 10. Germline CDR1 reads SGHTA; CDR2 reads FQGNSA. The CDR3 contains 17 residues. Full variable domain (outside the CDR3, taken from reference TRBV7-2 and TRBJ1-2): GAGVSQSPSNKVTEKGKDVELRCDPISGHTALYWYRQSLGQGLEFLIYFQGNSAPDKSGLPSDRFSAERTGGSVSTLTIQRTQQEDSAVYLCASSPGQGNVLNYGYTFGSGTRLTVV.

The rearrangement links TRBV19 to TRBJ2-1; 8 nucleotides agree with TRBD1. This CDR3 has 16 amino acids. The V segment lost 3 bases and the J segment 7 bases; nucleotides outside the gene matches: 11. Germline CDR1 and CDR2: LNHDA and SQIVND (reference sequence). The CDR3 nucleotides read TGTGCCAGTAGTATTCGGGCGCAGGGGGCGCGAAATGAGCAGTTCTTC. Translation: CASSIRAQGARNEQFF.

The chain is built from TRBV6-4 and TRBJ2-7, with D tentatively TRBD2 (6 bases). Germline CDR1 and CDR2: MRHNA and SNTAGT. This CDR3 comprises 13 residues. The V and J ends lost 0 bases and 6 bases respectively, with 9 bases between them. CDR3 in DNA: TGTGCCAGCAGTGACTCGACTAGTTCCGAGCAGTACTTC. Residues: CASSDSTSSEQYF.

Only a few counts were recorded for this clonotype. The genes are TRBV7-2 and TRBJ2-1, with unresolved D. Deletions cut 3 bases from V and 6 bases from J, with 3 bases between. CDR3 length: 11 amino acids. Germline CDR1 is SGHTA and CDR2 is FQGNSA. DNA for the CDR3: TGTGCCAGCAGCTTTTTCAATGAGCAGTTCTTC. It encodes CASSFFNEQFF.

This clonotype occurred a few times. The CDR3 spells CASGPRPGQETQYF. The CDR3 DNA reads as TGCGCCAGCGGCCCCCGGCCCGGTCAAGAGACCCAGTACTTC. The V and J genes are TRBV5-1 and TRBJ2-5; D remains unclear. The V gene's germline CDR1 is SGHRS and CDR2 YFSETQ. Trimming took off 7 bases at V and 2 bases at J, with 15 bases between the two ends. The CDR3 runs 14 residues.

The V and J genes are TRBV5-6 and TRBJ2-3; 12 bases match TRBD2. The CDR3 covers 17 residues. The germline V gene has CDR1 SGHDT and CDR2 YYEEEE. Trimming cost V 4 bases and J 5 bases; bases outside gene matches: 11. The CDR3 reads CASSAILAGGIRDTQYF. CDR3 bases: TGTGCCAGCAGCGCTATACTAGCGGGAGGCATAAGAGATACGCAGTATTTT.

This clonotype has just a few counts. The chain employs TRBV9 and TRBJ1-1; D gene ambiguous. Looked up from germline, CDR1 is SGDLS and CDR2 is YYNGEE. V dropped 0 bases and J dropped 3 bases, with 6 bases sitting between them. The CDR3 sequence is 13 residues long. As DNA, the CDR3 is TGTGCCAGCAGCGTAGGAGGGTACACTGAAGCTTTCTTT. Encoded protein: CASSVGGYTEAFF.

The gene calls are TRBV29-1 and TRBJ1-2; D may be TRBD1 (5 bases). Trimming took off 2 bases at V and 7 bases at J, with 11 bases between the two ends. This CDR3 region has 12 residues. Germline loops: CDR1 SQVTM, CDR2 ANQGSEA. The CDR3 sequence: CSVEKTVGGYTF. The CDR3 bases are TGCAGCGTTGAAAAGACAGTGGGTGGCTACACCTTC. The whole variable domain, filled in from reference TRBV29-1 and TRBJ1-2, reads SAVISQKPSRDICQRGTSLTIQCQVDSQVTMMFWYRQQPGQSLTLIATANQGSEATYESGFVIDKFPISRPNLTFSTLTVSNMSPEDSSIYLCSVEKTVGGYTFGSGTRLTVV.

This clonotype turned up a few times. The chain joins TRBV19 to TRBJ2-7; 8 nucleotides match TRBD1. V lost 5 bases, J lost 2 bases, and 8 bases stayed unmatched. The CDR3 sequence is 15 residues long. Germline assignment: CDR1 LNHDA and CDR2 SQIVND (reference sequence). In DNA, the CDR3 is TGTGCCAGTAGTGCCCCGGGACAGGCAGCCTACGAGCAGTACTTC. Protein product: CASSAPGQAAYEQYF.

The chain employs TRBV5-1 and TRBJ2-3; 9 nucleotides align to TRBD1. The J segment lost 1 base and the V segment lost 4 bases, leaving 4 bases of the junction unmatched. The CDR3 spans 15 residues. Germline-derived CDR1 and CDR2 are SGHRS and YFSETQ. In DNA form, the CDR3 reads TGCGCCAGCAGCACAGGGGGCTTGGGCACAGATACGCAGTATTTT. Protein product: CASSTGGLGTDTQYF. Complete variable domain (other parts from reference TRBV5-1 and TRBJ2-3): KAGVTQTPRYLIKTRGQQVTLSCSPISGHRSVSWYQQTPGQGLQFLFEYFSETQRNKGNFPGRFSGRQFSNSRSEMNVSTLELGDSALYLCASSTGGLGTDTQYFGPGTRLTVL.

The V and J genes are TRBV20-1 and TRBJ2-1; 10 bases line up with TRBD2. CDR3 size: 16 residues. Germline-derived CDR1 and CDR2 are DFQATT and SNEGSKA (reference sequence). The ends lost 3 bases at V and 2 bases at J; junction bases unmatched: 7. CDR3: CSARGRLAGTYNEQFF. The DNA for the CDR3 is TGCAGTGCTAGGGGGAGACTAGCGGGTACCTACAATGAGCAGTTCTTC.

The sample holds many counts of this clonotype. CDR3 sequence: CASSVRRAGGLNTDTQYF. The CDR3 DNA reads TGTGCCAGCAGCGTAAGGAGAGCGGGGGGTCTAAACACAGATACGCAGTATTTT. The genes are TRBV9 and TRBJ2-3; 9 bases match TRBD2. Germline V gene data show CDR1 as SGDLS and CDR2 as YYNGEE. J was trimmed by 2 bases and V by 1 base; bases with no gene match: 11. The CDR3 sequence is 18 residues long.